The entry below describes one TCR beta chain. Antigen: not known. This sample stems from a study of shared clonotypes between healthy human individuals. Study-wide background: Plates per donor: three CD4 naive, three CD4 memory, two CD8 naive, one CD8 memory.

Study-wide results and caveats: Sequencing of the sorted subsets was shown by rarefaction to be incomplete despite large depth.

The V and J ends lost 5 bases and 5 bases, in that order; junction bases with no gene match: 11. From germline, CDR1 is PRHDT and CDR2 FYEKMQ (reference sequence). The CDR3 extends over 16 amino acids. Original processing notes: ImmunoSEQ sequences covered only the junction and lacked quality scores; filtering therefore differed. The assay was immunoSEQ multiplex PCR, and TCRdb's table has in-frame clones only and misses some. Clonal size and the V and J genes are those of that table, whereas D and trimming came from the DNA. The sample includes some 2,400,000 clones, roughly 95% of them seen just once.

The sample taken for sequencing was naive CD4+ T cells sorted from blood. As for subset: CD45RA+ positively selected. The TCR comes from a man aged 18 to 30 in good health. This rearrangement joins TRBV13 to TRBJ2-2; 7 bases are shared with TRBD1. For the CDR3, the DNA is TGTGCCAGCAGCCCTTCCAGACAGGGCGCGACCGGGGAGCTGTTTTTT. Amino acid sequence: CASSPSRQGATGELFF.